This T cell receptor (beta chain) stems from a study of T cell responses to AZD1222 COVID-19 vaccine. Here immunoSEQ multiplex PCR was the method, and the copy in TCRdb shows in-frame clones only, minus some. The data show about 140,000 clones, approximately 90% seen once. Germline assignment: CDR1 LNHDA and CDR2 SQIVND (reference sequence). This CDR3 is built from 14 residues. The V end was cut by 2 bases, the J end by 2 bases, with 9 bases between. The gene calls are TRBV19 and TRBJ1-2, with D perhaps matching TRBD1 (5 bases). Sequencing was performed on peripheral blood, taken on day 0 of AZD1222 vaccination. The receptor comes from an adult in good health. The CDR3 reads CASSIMAGNYGYTF. CDR3 DNA: TGTGCCAGTAGTATAATGGCAGGGAACTATGGCTACACCTTC.